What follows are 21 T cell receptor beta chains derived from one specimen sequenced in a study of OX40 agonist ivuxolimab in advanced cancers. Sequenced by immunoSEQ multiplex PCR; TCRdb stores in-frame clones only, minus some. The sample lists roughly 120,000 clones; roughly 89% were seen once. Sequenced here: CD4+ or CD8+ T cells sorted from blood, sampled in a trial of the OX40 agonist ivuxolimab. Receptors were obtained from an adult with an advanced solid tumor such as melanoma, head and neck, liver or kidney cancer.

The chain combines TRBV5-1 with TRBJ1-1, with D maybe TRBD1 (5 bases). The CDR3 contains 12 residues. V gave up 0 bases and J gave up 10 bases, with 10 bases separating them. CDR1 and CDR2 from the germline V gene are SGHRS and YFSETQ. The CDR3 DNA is TGCGCCAGCAGCTTGGACCGGGACTCAGCTTTCTTT. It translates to CASSLDRDSAFF.

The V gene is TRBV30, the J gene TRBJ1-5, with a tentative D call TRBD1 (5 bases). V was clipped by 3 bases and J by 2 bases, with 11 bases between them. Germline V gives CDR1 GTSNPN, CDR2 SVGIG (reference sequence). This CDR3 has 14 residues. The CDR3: CAWRGTGGNQPQHF. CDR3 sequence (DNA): TGTGCCTGGAGGGGGACGGGAGGCAATCAGCCCCAGCATTTT.

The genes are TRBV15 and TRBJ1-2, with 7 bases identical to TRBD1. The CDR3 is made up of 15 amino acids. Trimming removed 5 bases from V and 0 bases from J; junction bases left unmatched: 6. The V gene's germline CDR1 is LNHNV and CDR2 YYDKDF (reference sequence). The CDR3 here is CATSQGQFANYGYTF. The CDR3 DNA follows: TGTGCCACCAGCCAGGGACAGTTCGCTAACTATGGCTACACCTTC.

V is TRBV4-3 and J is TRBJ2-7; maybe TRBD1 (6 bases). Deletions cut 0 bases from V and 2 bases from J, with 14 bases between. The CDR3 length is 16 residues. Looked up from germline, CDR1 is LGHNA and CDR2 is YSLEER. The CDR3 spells CASSQDLAGEAYEQYF. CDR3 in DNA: TGCGCCAGCAGCCAAGATCTCGCAGGGGAAGCCTACGAGCAGTACTTC.

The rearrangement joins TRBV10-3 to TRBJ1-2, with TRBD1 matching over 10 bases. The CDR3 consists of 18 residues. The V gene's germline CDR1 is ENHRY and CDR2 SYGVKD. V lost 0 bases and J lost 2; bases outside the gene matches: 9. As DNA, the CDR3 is TGTGCCATCAGTGAGTCCCCCTTCATGACAGGGGGCAACTATGGCTACACCTTC. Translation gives CAISESPFMTGGNYGYTF.

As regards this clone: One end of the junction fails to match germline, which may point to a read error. The CDR3 DNA reads TGTGCTAGCAGCTTGGGACTAGCGGCCGAGACCCAGTACTTC. Amino acid sequence: CASSLGLAAETQYF. The rearrangement joins TRBV7-7 to TRBJ2-5, with 11 nucleotides matching TRBD2. CDR3 size: 14 residues. Germline V gives CDR1 SSHAT, CDR2 FNYEAQ (reference sequence).

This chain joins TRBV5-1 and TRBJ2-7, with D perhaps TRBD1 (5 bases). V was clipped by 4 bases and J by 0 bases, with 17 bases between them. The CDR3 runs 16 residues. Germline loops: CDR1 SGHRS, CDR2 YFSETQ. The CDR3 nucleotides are TGCGCCAGCAGCCCCGTGGGGCTGGGTAGCTCCTACGAGCAGTACTTC. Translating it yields CASSPVGLGSSYEQYF.

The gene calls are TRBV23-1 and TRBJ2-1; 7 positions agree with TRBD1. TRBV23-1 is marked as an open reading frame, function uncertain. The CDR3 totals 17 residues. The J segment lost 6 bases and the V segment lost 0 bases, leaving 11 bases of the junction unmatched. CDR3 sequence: CASSQSPTGTSGNEQFF. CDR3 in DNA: TGCGCCAGCAGTCAATCACCGACAGGGACCTCAGGCAATGAGCAGTTCTTC.

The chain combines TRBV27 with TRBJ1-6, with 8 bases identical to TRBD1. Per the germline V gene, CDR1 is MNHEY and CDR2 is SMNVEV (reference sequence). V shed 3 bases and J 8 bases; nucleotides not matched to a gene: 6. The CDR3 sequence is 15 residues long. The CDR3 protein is CASSLGQGAYSPLHF. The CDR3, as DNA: TGTGCCAGCAGTTTGGGTCAGGGGGCCTATTCACCCCTCCACTTT.

The DNA for the CDR3 is TGTGCCAGCAGTTTAATGGGCAGCATCTATGGCTACACCTTC. It codes for CASSLMGSIYGYTF. The rearrangement links TRBV28 to TRBJ1-2; unclear D gene. The germline V gene has CDR1 MDHEN and CDR2 SYDVKM. The germline V and J ends were trimmed by 2 bases and 4 bases, with 11 bases remaining between them. The CDR3 runs to 14 residues.

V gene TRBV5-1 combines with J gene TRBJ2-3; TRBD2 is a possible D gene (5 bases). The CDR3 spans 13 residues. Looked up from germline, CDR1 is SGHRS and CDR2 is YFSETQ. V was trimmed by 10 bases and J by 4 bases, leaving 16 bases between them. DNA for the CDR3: TGCGCCTGTGGTGACTACTCGGCAGATACGCAGTATTTT. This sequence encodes CACGDYSADTQYF.

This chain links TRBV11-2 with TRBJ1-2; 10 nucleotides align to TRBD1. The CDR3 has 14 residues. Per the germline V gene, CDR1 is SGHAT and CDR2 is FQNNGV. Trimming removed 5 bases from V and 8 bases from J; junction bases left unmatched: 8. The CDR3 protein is CASSAARDRGGYTF. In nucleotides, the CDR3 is TGTGCCAGCAGCGCCGCCCGGGACAGGGGCGGCTACACCTTC.

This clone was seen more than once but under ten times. CDR3 in DNA: TGTGCCAGCAGGACCCTAGGGAGAGCGAACACTGAAGCTTTCTTT. As protein: CASRTLGRANTEAFF. The chain has TRBV6-5 and TRBJ1-1; D gene uncertain. V was clipped by 6 bases and J by 1 base, with 15 bases between them. The CDR3 has 15 amino acids. Germline loops: CDR1 MNHEY, CDR2 SVGAGI.

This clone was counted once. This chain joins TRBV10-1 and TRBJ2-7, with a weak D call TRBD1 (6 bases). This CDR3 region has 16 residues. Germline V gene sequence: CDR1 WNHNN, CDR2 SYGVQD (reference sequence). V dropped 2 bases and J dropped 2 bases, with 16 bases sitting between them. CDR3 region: CASSESGRGPAYEQYF. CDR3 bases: TGCGCCAGCAGTGAGAGTGGCAGGGGTCCCGCCTACGAGCAGTACTTC.

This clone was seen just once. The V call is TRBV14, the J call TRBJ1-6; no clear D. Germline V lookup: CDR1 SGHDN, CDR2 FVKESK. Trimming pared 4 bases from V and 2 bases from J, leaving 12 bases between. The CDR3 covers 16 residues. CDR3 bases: TGTGCCAGCAGCCCTGGGAGCTCGGCCTATAATTCACCCCTCCACTTT. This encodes CASSPGSSAYNSPLHF. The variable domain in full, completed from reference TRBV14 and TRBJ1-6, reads EAGVTQFPSHSVIEKGQTVTLRCDPISGHDNLYWYRRVMGKEIKFLLHFVKESKQDESGMPNNRFLAERTGGTYSTLKVQPAELEDSGVYFCASSPGSSAYNSPLHFGNGTRLTVT.

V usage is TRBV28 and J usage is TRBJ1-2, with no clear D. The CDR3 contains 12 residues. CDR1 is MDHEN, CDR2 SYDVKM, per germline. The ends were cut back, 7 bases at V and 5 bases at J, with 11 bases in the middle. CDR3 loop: CASTEGVYGYTF. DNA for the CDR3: TGTGCCAGCACCGAGGGCGTGTATGGCTACACCTTC.

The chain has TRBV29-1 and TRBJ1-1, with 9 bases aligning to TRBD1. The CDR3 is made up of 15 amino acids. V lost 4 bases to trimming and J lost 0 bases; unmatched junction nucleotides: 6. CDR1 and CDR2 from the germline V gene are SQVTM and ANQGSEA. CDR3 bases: TGCAGCGTTGTTGGAACAGGGGGCTTGAACACTGAAGCTTTCTTT. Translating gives CSVVGTGGLNTEAFF.

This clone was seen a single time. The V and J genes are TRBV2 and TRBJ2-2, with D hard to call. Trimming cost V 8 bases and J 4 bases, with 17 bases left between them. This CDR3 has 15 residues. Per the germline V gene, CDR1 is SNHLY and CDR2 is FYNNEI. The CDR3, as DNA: TGTGCCAGCGCTCAGGAATCGGATAGCACCGGGGAGCTGTTTTTT. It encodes CASAQESDSTGELFF.

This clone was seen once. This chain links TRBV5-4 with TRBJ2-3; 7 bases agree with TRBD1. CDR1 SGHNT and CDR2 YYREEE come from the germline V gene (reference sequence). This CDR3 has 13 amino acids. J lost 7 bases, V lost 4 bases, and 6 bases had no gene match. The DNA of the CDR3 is TGTGCCAGCAGCGCAGGACAGGCTAATACGCAGTATTTT. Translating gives CASSAGQANTQYF.

The CDR3: CASSPGLATDTQYF. The CDR3 DNA reads as TGCGCCAGCAGCCCGGGACTAGCTACAGATACGCAGTATTTT. The V call is TRBV5-1, the J call TRBJ2-3, with 9 nucleotides matching TRBD2. CDR3 length equals 14 residues. V shed 4 bases, J shed 3 bases, and the junction held 3 bases outside the gene matches. Looked up from germline, CDR1 is SGHRS and CDR2 is YFSETQ.

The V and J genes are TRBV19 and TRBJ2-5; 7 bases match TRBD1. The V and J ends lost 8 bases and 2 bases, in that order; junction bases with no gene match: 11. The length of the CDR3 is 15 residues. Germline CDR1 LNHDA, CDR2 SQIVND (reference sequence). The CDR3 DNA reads TGTGCCAGTTCCCCCCGGACAGGAAATCAAGAGACCCAGTACTTC. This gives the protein CASSPRTGNQETQYF.